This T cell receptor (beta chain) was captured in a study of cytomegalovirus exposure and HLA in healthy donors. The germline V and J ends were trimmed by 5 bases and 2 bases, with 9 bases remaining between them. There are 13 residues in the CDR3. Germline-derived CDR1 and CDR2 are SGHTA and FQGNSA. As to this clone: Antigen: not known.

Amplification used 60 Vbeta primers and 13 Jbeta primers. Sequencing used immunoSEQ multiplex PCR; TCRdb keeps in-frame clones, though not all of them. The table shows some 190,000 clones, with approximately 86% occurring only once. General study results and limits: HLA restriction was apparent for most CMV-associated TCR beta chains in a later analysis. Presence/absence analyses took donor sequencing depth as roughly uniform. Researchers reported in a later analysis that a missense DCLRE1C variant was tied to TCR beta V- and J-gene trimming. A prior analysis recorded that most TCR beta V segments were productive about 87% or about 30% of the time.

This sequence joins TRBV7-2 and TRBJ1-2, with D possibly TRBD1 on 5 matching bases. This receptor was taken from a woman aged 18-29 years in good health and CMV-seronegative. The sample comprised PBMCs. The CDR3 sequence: CASSPGENYGYTF. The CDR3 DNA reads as TGTGCCAGCAGCCCGGGGGAGAACTATGGCTACACCTTC.